The 27 T cell receptor beta chains listed next were all sequenced from one sample in a study of cytomegalovirus exposure and HLA in healthy donors. PCR amplification relied on 60 Vbeta primers (plus 13 Jbeta primers). The method was immunoSEQ multiplex PCR; TCRdb's version includes in-frame clones alone and lacks a portion of them. The sample holds around 190,000 clones, approximately 75% seen once. The source material was PBMCs. All receptors come from a young man in good health and CMV-seropositive.

The gene calls are TRBV5-1 and TRBJ2-2; no definite D call. This CDR3 region has 15 residues. Trimming removed 1 base at V and 4 bases at J, with 11 bases between. Germline V lookup: CDR1 SGHRS, CDR2 YFSETQ. The chain's CDR3 is CASSLSTTSTGELFF. DNA of the CDR3: TGCGCCAGCAGCTTGTCAACCACGAGCACCGGGGAGCTGTTTTTT.

The chain joins TRBV6-5 to TRBJ1-5; perhaps TRBD1 as D (5 bases). The germline gives CDR1 MNHEY, CDR2 SVGAGI. V was pared by 11 bases and J by 2 bases, with 16 bases between. This CDR3 is 14 amino acids long. This chain's CDR3 is CACKSWGGNQPQHF. The CDR3 DNA follows: TGTGCCTGCAAGTCTTGGGGGGGCAATCAGCCCCAGCATTTT.

This clone was recorded only once. This chain uses TRBV6-5 with TRBJ2-7; tentatively, D is TRBD1 (6 bases). Trimming cost V 4 bases and J 7 bases, with 11 bases left between them. Germline lookup yields CDR1 MNHEY and CDR2 SVGAGI. The CDR3 extends over 12 amino acids. For the CDR3, the DNA is TGTGCCAGCAGTTCTCAGGGGCAGGAGCAGTACTTC. Translated, it gives CASSSQGQEQYF.

The CDR3 sequence is CATSSRTSGLYNEQFF. CDR3 nucleotide sequence: TGTGCCACCAGCAGCCGGACTAGCGGGCTCTACAATGAGCAGTTCTTC. This chain uses TRBV15 with TRBJ2-1, with 11 bases aligning to TRBD2. Germline V gene data show CDR1 as LNHNV and CDR2 as YYDKDF (reference sequence). The CDR3 extends over 16 amino acids. The V segment lost 3 bases and the J segment 3 bases; nucleotides outside the gene matches: 4.

The chain joins TRBV9 to TRBJ2-1, with 14 bases aligning to TRBD2. Germline CDR1 and CDR2: SGDLS and YYNGEE. CDR3 size: 19 residues. J gave up 4 bases and V 4 bases, and 13 bases lay outside the gene matches. CDR3 sequence reads: CASSIGTSGSHSGYNEQFF. CDR3 coding DNA: TGTGCCAGCAGCATTGGGACTAGCGGGAGTCATTCCGGTTACAATGAGCAGTTCTTC. Variable domain in full (rest from reference TRBV9 and TRBJ2-1): DSGVTQTPKHLITATGQRVTLRCSPRSGDLSVYWYQQSLDQGLQFLIQYYNGEERAKGNILERFSAQQFPDLHSELNLSSLELGDSALYFCASSIGTSGSHSGYNEQFFGPGTRLTVL.

The rearrangement uses TRBV9 and TRBJ2-2; possible D gene TRBD2, 5 bases. In germline, CDR1 is SGDLS, CDR2 YYNGEE. V lost 0 bases and J 8 bases, leaving 14 bases between the germline ends. The CDR3 covers 15 residues. CDR3: CASSVEWRTGGELFF. Written as DNA, the CDR3 is TGTGCCAGCAGCGTAGAGTGGCGGACGGGGGGGGAGCTGTTTTTT.

In its sample, this clone was seen once. The chain combines TRBV7-2 with TRBJ2-7; 7 nucleotides agree with TRBD1. CDR3 length equals 15 residues. The germline gives CDR1 SGHTA, CDR2 FQGNSA. V lost 2 bases and J lost 0; bases outside the gene matches: 4. The chain's CDR3 is CASSLNGDSSYEQYF. As DNA, the CDR3 is TGTGCCAGCAGCTTAAATGGGGACAGCTCCTACGAGCAGTACTTC.

The V call is TRBV4-1, the J call TRBJ2-1, with no clear D. Germline CDR1 MGHRA, CDR2 YSYEKL. Trimming shortened V by 0 bases and J by 1 base, and 4 bases separated the two germline ends. This CDR3 region has 14 residues. The CDR3: CASSQDPSYNEQFF. The DNA for the CDR3 is TGCGCCAGCAGCCAAGATCCATCCTACAATGAGCAGTTCTTC.

The chain links TRBV18 to TRBJ2-7, with D perhaps TRBD1 (5 bases). V gave up 0 bases and J gave up 1 base, with 10 bases separating them. Germline lookup yields CDR1 KGHSH and CDR2 LQKENI. CDR3 size: 15 residues. CDR3 in amino acids: CASSPPNRPSYEQYF. In DNA form, the CDR3 reads TGTGCCAGCTCACCACCGAACAGGCCTTCCTACGAGCAGTACTTC.

CDR3 in amino acids: CASSPPMPGRGVNYGYTF. As DNA, the CDR3 is TGTGCCAGCAGTCCCCCTATGCCGGGACGGGGGGTGAACTATGGCTACACCTTC. The chain joins TRBV28 to TRBJ1-2, with a possible D match to TRBD1 (5 bases). Deletions cut 5 bases from V and 2 bases from J, with 24 bases between. The CDR3 totals 18 residues. Germline V gene lookup returns CDR1 MDHEN and CDR2 SYDVKM.

The chain is built from TRBV2 and TRBJ1-6, with 10 bases identical to TRBD1. Germline V CDR1 and CDR2: SNHLY, FYNNEI. V lost 10 bases to trimming and J lost 6 bases; unmatched junction nucleotides: 6. This CDR3 contains 14 residues. CDR3 sequence reads: CATDRTGGNSPLHF. The CDR3 DNA follows: TGTGCCACCGACCGGACAGGGGGTAATTCACCCCTCCACTTT. Together with reference TRBV2 and TRBJ1-6, the CDR3 gives the full variable domain: EPEVTQTPSHQVTQMGQEVILRCVPISNHLYFYWYRQILGQKVEFLVSFYNNEISEKSEIFDDQFSVERPDGSNFTLKIRSTKLEDSAMYFCATDRTGGNSPLHFGNGTRLTVT.

CDR3 sequence reads: CASSLPQGLAGVNIQYF. In DNA form, the CDR3 reads TGTGCCAGCAGTTTACCCCAGGGACTAGCGGGAGTAAACATTCAGTACTTC. The genes are TRBV28 and TRBJ2-4; 14 bases line up with TRBD2. After removal of 2 bases from V and 6 bases from J, the junction contained 6 bases not matched to a gene. The CDR3 has 17 residues. The germline V gene encodes CDR1 MDHEN and CDR2 SYDVKM.

The chain uses TRBV29-1 and TRBJ1-2, with TRBD1 matching over 9 bases. From germline, CDR1 is SQVTM and CDR2 ANQGSEA. V shed 3 bases and J 8 bases; nucleotides not matched to a gene: 4. The CDR3 length is 12 residues. Here the CDR3 DNA reads TGCAGCGTTGAGGGACAGGGAGGCGGCTACACCTTC. Protein: CSVEGQGGGYTF.

The chain has TRBV6-6 and TRBJ2-3; D call uncertain. V shed 6 bases and J shed 2 bases, with 9 bases lying between them. CDR3 size: 13 residues. CDR1 is MNHNY and CDR2 is SVGAGI in the germline V gene (reference sequence). The CDR3 region is CASRFTTTDTQYF. The DNA of the CDR3 is TGTGCCAGCAGGTTTACAACCACAGATACGCAGTATTTT.

V is TRBV19 and J is TRBJ1-6; 7 nucleotides agree with TRBD1. This CDR3 has 18 residues. Germline trimming cut 4 bases from V and 1 base from J; bases unmatched to any gene: 10. The germline V gene encodes CDR1 LNHDA and CDR2 SQIVND (reference sequence). Here the CDR3 reads CASSTRDSRRSYNSPLHF. The CDR3 nucleotides read TGTGCCAGTAGTACACGGGACAGCAGAAGGTCCTATAATTCACCCCTCCACTTT.

The chain couples TRBV5-8 to TRBJ1-2, with unresolved D. V was cut by 6 bases and J by 4 bases, with 7 bases left in between. This CDR3 is 11 amino acids long. The germline CDR1 and CDR2 sequences are SGHTS and YDEGEE. CDR3 residues: CASTRVYGYTF. For the CDR3, the DNA is TGTGCCAGCACACGAGTCTATGGCTACACCTTC. The variable domain in full, completed from reference TRBV5-8 and TRBJ1-2, reads EAGVTQSPTHLIKTRGQQATLRCSPISGHTSVYWYQQALGLGLQFLLWYDEGEERNRGNFPPRFSGRQFPNYSSELNVNALELEDSALYLCASTRVYGYTFGSGTRLTVV.

The chain combines TRBV7-2 with TRBJ1-4, with a possible D match to TRBD1 (6 bases). V lost 7 bases, J lost 2 bases, and 14 bases lay in between. In germline, CDR1 is SGHTA, CDR2 FQGNSA. The length of the CDR3 is 15 residues. The CDR3 loop reads CASTKGGATNEKLFF. The CDR3, as DNA: TGTGCCAGCACCAAGGGGGGGGCGACTAATGAAAAACTGTTTTTT.

V usage is TRBV19 and J usage is TRBJ2-7; D is ambiguous. Trimming pared 5 bases from V and 3 bases from J, leaving 8 bases between. The CDR3 sequence is 12 residues long. The germline V gene encodes CDR1 LNHDA and CDR2 SQIVND (reference sequence). The CDR3: CASSAGYYEQYF. CDR3 nucleotides: TGTGCCAGTAGTGCAGGATACTACGAGCAGTACTTC. Looking up the rest from reference TRBV19 and TRBJ2-7 gives the full variable domain: DGGITQSPKYLFRKEGQNVTLSCEQNLNHDAMYWYRQDPGQGLRLIYYSQIVNDFQKGDIAEGYSVSREKKESFPLTVTSAQKNPTAFYLCASSAGYYEQYFGPGTRLTVT.

The J gene is TRBJ1-1, the V gene TRBV27; D not resolved. Germline assignment: CDR1 MNHEY and CDR2 SMNVEV (reference sequence). The CDR3 is made up of 13 amino acids. Trimming took off 7 bases at V and 0 bases at J, with 9 bases between the two ends. The CDR3 nucleotides are TGTGCCAGCACGGCAGGCGTGAACACTGAAGCTTTCTTT. Protein: CASTAGVNTEAFF.

V gene TRBV9 combines with J gene TRBJ1-1; 8 nucleotides agree with TRBD1. The CDR3 spans 16 residues. CDR1 and CDR2 (germline): SGDLS, YYNGEE. J lost 6 bases, V lost 4 bases, and 14 bases had no gene match. CDR3 nucleotides: TGTGCCAGCAGCATAAATCAGGGGGCTCTGGGCGCTGAAGCTTTCTTT. Its translation is CASSINQGALGAEAFF.

V usage is TRBV18 and J usage is TRBJ1-5; TRBD1 matches at 9 bases. V dropped 6 bases and J dropped 3; count of bases not matched to a gene: 9. Germline CDR1 and CDR2: KGHSH and LQKENI. The CDR3 extends over 16 amino acids. In nucleotides, the CDR3 is TGTGCCAGCTCGCCAAGGGACAGGGTCATCAATCAGCCCCAGCATTTT. It yields the protein CASSPRDRVINQPQHF. The full variable domain, rest sourced from reference TRBV18 and TRBJ1-5, is NAGVMQNPRHLVRRRGQEARLRCSPMKGHSHVYWYRQLPEEGLKFMVYLQKENIIDESGMPKERFSAEFPKEGPSILRIQQVVRGDSAAYFCASSPRDRVINQPQHFGDGTRLSIL.

The chain has TRBV2 and TRBJ1-5, with D hard to call. Germline V gene data show CDR1 as SNHLY and CDR2 as FYNNEI. V lost 7 bases and J lost 6, with 10 bases in between. The CDR3 spans 12 residues. Written as DNA, the CDR3 is TGTGCCAGCACTCGCCCCGGTCAGCCCCAGCATTTT. Translation: CASTRPGQPQHF.

CDR3 in amino acids: CAWSRGLAGDEQYF. Here the CDR3 DNA reads TGTGCCTGGAGTCGAGGACTAGCGGGGGACGAGCAGTACTTC. The chain carries TRBV30 and TRBJ2-7; 13 bases are a match to TRBD2. V shed 2 bases and J 5 bases; nucleotides not matched to a gene: 3. This CDR3 is built from 14 residues. From germline, CDR1 is GTSNPN and CDR2 SVGIG (reference sequence).

This clone was detected a few times. The V and J genes are TRBV6-1 and TRBJ2-5; 7 nucleotides align to TRBD2. Germline CDR1 is MNHNS and CDR2 is SASEGT. CDR3 size: 16 residues. With 4 bases clipped from V and 5 bases from J, the junction kept 13 bases outside the gene matches. The CDR3 reads CASSAVPAGVRETQYF. CDR3 sequence (DNA): TGTGCCAGCAGTGCCGTCCCCGCGGGGGTCAGGGAGACCCAGTACTTC.

This clone came up a few times. The chain recombines TRBV19 with TRBJ1-3; a possible D gene is TRBD1 (5 bases). CDR1 is LNHDA and CDR2 is SQIVND in the germline V gene (reference sequence). The CDR3 loop spans 11 amino acids. Trimming left V 9 bases short and J 4 bases short, with 7 bases between. The CDR3 nucleotides are TGTGCCAGCAGGGCAGGAAACACCATATATTTT. Amino acids: CASRAGNTIYF.

This clone was picked up a small number of times. The gene calls are TRBV19 and TRBJ2-7; the match to TRBD2 covers 7 bases. In germline, CDR1 is LNHDA, CDR2 SQIVND (reference sequence). This CDR3 contains 15 residues. The J segment lost 3 bases and the V segment lost 3 bases, leaving 8 bases of the junction unmatched. CDR3 DNA: TGTGCCAGTAGTATGGTGCGCGGGAGAAGCTACGAGCAGTACTTC. It specifies CASSMVRGRSYEQYF. Together with reference TRBV19 and TRBJ2-7, the CDR3 gives the full variable domain: DGGITQSPKYLFRKEGQNVTLSCEQNLNHDAMYWYRQDPGQGLRLIYYSQIVNDFQKGDIAEGYSVSREKKESFPLTVTSAQKNPTAFYLCASSMVRGRSYEQYFGPGTRLTVT.

This clone appeared a few times. V usage is TRBV7-2 and J usage is TRBJ2-7, with 11 bases matching TRBD2. The CDR3 runs to 15 residues. V was clipped by 1 base and J by 2 bases; unmatched bases: 1. CDR1 is SGHTA, CDR2 FQGNSA, per germline. The CDR3 region has the DNA TGTGCCAGCAGCTTAGTACTAGCGGGAGCCTACGAGCAGTACTTC. It codes for CASSLVLAGAYEQYF.